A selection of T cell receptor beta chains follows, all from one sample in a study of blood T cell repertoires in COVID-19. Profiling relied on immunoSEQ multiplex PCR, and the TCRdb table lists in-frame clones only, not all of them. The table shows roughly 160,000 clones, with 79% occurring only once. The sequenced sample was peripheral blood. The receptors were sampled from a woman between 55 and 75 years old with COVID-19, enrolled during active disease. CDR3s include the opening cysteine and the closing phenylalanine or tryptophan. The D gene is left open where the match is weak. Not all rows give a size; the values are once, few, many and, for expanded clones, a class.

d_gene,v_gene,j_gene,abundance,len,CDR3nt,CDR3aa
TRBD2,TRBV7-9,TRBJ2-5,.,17,TGTGCCAGCAGCCTTGGACGAGCGGGAGGCCCCCAAGAGACCCAGTACTTC,CASSLGRAGGPQETQYF
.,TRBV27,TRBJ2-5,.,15,TGTGCCAGCAGTCTCTCGAGGGGGTACCAAGAGACCCAGTACTTC,CASSLSRGYQETQYF
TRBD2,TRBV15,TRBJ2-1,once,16,TGTGCCACCAGCCCCCAGCTAGCGGGGGCCTACAATGAGCAGTTCTTC,CATSPQLAGAYNEQFF
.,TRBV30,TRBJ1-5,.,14,TGTGCCTGGAGTAGTGCGGGGGGCAATCAGCCCCAGCATTTT,CAWSSAGGNQPQHF
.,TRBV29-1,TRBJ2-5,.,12,TGCAGCGTGAACAGGGTCGAAGAGACCCAGTACTTC,CSVNRVEETQYF
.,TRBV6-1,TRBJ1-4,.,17,TGTGCCAGCAGTGAAGCGGAGGCCCTAGGAACTAATGAAAAACTGTTTTTT,CASSEAEALGTNEKLFF
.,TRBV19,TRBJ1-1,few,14,TGTGCCAGTACCTCCCCCGCGGAGGGCCCTGAAGCTTTCTTT,CASTSPAEGPEAFF
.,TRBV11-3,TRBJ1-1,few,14,TGTGCCAGCAGCCAGCGCAGCCTGAACACTGAAGCTTTCTTT,CASSQRSLNTEAFF
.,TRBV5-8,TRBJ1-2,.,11,TGTGCCAGCAGCACAGCGGTTCGTGAACGCTTC,CASSTAVRERF
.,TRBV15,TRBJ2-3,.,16,TGTGCCACCAGCAGAGATCGGAGGAGGAGCACAGATACGCAGTATTTT,CATSRDRRRSTDTQYF
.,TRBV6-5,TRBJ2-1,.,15,TGTGCCAGCAGTTACTCCGATGGGGGGAGAGGTGAGCAGTTCTTC,CASSYSDGGRGEQFF
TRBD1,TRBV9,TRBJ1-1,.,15,TGTGCCAGCAGCGGGCCTTCAGGGGGGAACACTGAAGCTTTCTTT,CASSGPSGGNTEAFF
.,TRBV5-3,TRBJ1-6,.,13,TGTGCCAGAAGCCCCGTGGGGGCCTCGTCCCTCCACTTT,CARSPVGASSLHF
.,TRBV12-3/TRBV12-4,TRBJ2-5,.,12,TGTGCTTCGCAGACAGCTGGGGAGACCCAGTACTTC,CASQTAGETQYF
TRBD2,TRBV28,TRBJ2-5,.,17,TGTGCCAGCAGGTCCGTAGCGGGGGGGCCGTTAAGGGAGACCCAGTACTTC,CASRSVAGGPLRETQYF
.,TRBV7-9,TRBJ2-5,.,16,TGTGCCAGCAGCCTTCGGAAAGGACGGGGGCAAGAGACCCAGTACTTC,CASSLRKGRGQETQYF
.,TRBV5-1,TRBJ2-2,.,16,TGCGCCAGCACAATTAGGGGACTTTCGAACACCGGGGAGCTGTTTTTT,CASTIRGLSNTGELFF
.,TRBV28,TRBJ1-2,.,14,TGTGCCAGCAGATCCGCAGGGCTTCCCTATGGCTACACCTTC,CASRSAGLPYGYTF
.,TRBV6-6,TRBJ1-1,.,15,TGTGCCAGCAGTTATTTGGCAGGGCGGAGCACTGAAGCTTTCTTT,CASSYLAGRSTEAFF
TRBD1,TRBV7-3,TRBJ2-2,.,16,TGTGCCAGCAGCGCGCGGACAGGGGGCAACACCGGGGAGCTGTTTTTT,CASSARTGGNTGELFF
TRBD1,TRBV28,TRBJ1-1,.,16,TGTGCCAGCTCATTGGGGACAGGGAGTACGAACACTGAAGCTTTCTTT,CASSLGTGSTNTEAFF
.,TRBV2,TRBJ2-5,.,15,TGTGCCAGCAGTGACCGGGCGGGGGCCCAAGAGACCCAGTACTTC,CASSDRAGAQETQYF
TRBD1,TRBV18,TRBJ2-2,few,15,TGTGCCAGCTCACCAGCTTCAGGGGGCACCGGGGAGCTGTTTTTT,CASSPASGGTGELFF
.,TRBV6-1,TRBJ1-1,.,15,TGTGCCAGCAGTGAAGCGAACAGGGTAAGCACTGAAGCTTTCTTT,CASSEANRVSTEAFF
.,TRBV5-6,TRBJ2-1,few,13,TGTGCCAGCAGCTTGGAGCGGCGGAATGAGCAGTTCTTC,CASSLERRNEQFF
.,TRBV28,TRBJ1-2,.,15,TGTGCCAGCAGTTTAATAGGGGGGGGTAACTATGGCTACACCTTC,CASSLIGGGNYGYTF
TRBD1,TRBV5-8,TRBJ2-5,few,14,TGTGCCAGCAGCACCGAAACAGGGGCGGAGACCCAGTACTTC,CASSTETGAETQYF
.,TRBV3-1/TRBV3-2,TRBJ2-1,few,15,TGTGCCAGCAGCCAAGAGATTGGGGGCCGGAATGAGCAGTTCTTC,CASSQEIGGRNEQFF
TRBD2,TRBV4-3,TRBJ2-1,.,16,TGCGCCAGCAGCCACCGGACTAGCGGGACATCAAATGAGCAGTTCTTC,CASSHRTSGTSNEQFF
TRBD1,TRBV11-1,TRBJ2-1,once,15,TGTGCCAGCAGCGACCGGGACAGTCTATACAATGAGCAGTTCTTC,CASSDRDSLYNEQFF
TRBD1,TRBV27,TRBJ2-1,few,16,TGTGCCAGCAGTCCCCTAGGGACAGGGGGCAGAAATGAGCAGTTCTTC,CASSPLGTGGRNEQFF
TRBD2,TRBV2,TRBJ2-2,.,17,TGTGCCAGCAGGGTGACTAGCGGGGGGATTAACACCGGGGAGCTGTTTTTT,CASRVTSGGINTGELFF
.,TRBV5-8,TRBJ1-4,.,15,TGTGCCAGCAGCCCCCCCAGGGCCTTTGGTGAAAAACTGTTTTTT,CASSPPRAFGEKLFF
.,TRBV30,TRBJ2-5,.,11,TGTGCCTGGGACGAGAGGGAGACCCAGTACTTC,CAWDERETQYF
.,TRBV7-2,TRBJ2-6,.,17,TGTGCCAGCAGCTTAGGCGGCAGGGTGTCTGGGGCCAACGTCCTGACTTTC,CASSLGGRVSGANVLTF
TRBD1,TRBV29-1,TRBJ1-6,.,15,TGCAGCGTTTCTACAGGGGGAGGTAGGAATTCACCCCTCCACTTT,CSVSTGGGRNSPLHF
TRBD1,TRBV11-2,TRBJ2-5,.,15,TGTGCCAGCAGCTTAGCAGGCAGGGGGCTAGAGACCCAGTACTTC,CASSLAGRGLETQYF
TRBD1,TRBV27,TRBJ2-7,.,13,TGTGCCAGCACCGGGACAGACTCCTACGAGCAGTACTTC,CASTGTDSYEQYF
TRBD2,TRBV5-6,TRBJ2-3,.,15,TGTGCCAGCAGCTTGCTAGCGGGAGGGGTAGATACGCAGTATTTT,CASSLLAGGVDTQYF
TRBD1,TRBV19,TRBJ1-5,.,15,TGTGCCAGTATTAAGGAGGACAGGGGGCATCAGCCCCAGCATTTT,CASIKEDRGHQPQHF
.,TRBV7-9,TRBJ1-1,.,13,TGTGCCAGCAGCTTCCTACAGGAAACTGAAGCTTTCTTT,CASSFLQETEAFF
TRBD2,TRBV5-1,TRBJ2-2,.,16,TGCGCCAGCAGCTTGGTGCTAGCGGGGAACACCGGGGAGCTGTTTTTT,CASSLVLAGNTGELFF
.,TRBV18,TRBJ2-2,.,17,TGTGCCAGCTCACCTCAACTAGGTCACCGAGACACCGGGGAGCTGTTTTTT,CASSPQLGHRDTGELFF
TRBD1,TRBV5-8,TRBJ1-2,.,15,TGTGCCAGCAGCTTAACGACAGGGGACGTCGGCGGCTACACCTTC,CASSLTTGDVGGYTF
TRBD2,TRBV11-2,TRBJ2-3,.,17,TGTGCCAGCAGCCCCAGGACTAGCGGGAGGGGAACAGATACGCAGTATTTT,CASSPRTSGRGTDTQYF
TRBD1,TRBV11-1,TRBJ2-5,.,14,TGTGCCAGCAGCCGATGGACAGGGAAAGAGACCCAGTACTTC,CASSRWTGKETQYF
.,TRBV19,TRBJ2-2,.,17,TGTGCCAGTAGTATAGATTTCTCCACGGCTAGAACCGGGGAGCTGTTTTTT,CASSIDFSTARTGELFF
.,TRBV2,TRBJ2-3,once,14,TGTGCCACCCCCGGGGATTTCAACACAGATACGCAGTATTTT,CATPGDFNTDTQYF